The 26 T cell receptor beta chains below come from one sample, sequenced in a study of blood T cell repertoires in COVID-19. Generated by immunoSEQ multiplex PCR, the TCRdb table keeps only in-frame clones and is missing some. The sample includes under 200,000 clones, about 86% of them seen just once. Input material: peripheral blood. The receptors here all came from a man aged 30 to 39 with active or convalescent COVID-19.

This chain connects TRBV5-1 to TRBJ1-2; D is uncertain. Germline loops: CDR1 SGHRS, CDR2 YFSETQ. The V and J ends lost 4 bases and 7 bases respectively, with 17 bases between them. There are 14 residues in the CDR3. In DNA, the CDR3 is TGCGCCAGCAGCCCCGGTCCACCAAACGGTGGCTACACCTTC. Translating it yields CASSPGPPNGGYTF.

This chain connects TRBV5-1 to TRBJ2-1; 11 bases are shared with TRBD2. V was pared by 2 bases and J by 7 bases, with 23 bases of the junction left unmatched. Looked up from germline, CDR1 is SGHRS and CDR2 is YFSETQ. This CDR3 region has 21 residues. This CDR3 is CASSFKSSGELAGVAGNEQFF. DNA for the CDR3: TGCGCCAGCAGCTTTAAAAGCAGCGGCGAACTAGCGGGAGTCGCCGGGAATGAGCAGTTCTTC.

V and J are TRBV6-5 and TRBJ2-2; D might be TRBD1 (5 bases). The V end lost 0 bases, the J end lost 5 bases, and 7 bases lay between the germline ends. The CDR3 contains 14 residues. Germline CDR1 and CDR2: MNHEY and SVGAGI. CDR3 nucleotide sequence: TGTGCCAGCAGTTACTCGCCAGGGACCGGGGAGCTGTTTTTT. Translating gives CASSYSPGTGELFF.

This clone has just one count. J is TRBJ2-3 and V is TRBV30, with a tentative D call TRBD2 (5 bases). The CDR3 has 14 residues. Deletions cut 0 bases from V and 4 bases from J, with 11 bases between. The germline V gene encodes CDR1 GTSNPN and CDR2 SVGIG (reference sequence). The CDR3 sequence: CAWSVLVSPDTQYF. The CDR3, as DNA: TGTGCCTGGAGTGTACTAGTTTCCCCAGATACGCAGTATTTT.

This chain links TRBV13 with TRBJ2-2; 7 positions match TRBD2. The ends lost 5 bases at V and 4 bases at J; junction bases unmatched: 10. Germline lookup yields CDR1 PRHDT and CDR2 FYEKMQ (reference sequence). The CDR3 is 16 amino acids. CDR3 residues: CASSLRQRGLTGELFF. Here the CDR3 DNA reads TGTGCCAGCAGCCTCCGACAGCGGGGCCTCACCGGGGAGCTGTTTTTT. The full variable domain, completed using reference TRBV13 and TRBJ2-2, is AAGVIQSPRHLIKEKRETATLKCYPIPRHDTVYWYQQGPGQDPQFLISFYEKMQSDKGSIPDRFSAQQFSDYHSELNMSSLELGDSALYFCASSLRQRGLTGELFFGEGSRLTVL.

The chain carries TRBV19 and TRBJ1-5; D remains unclear. The CDR3 runs 15 residues. Trimming took 6 bases from V and 2 from J, leaving 14 bases between them. CDR1 and CDR2 (germline): LNHDA, SQIVND (reference sequence). The CDR3 nucleotides read TGTGCCAGTAGCAGCGACTCCGTTCGCAATCAGCCCCAGCATTTT. Translating gives CASSSDSVRNQPQHF. Combining the CDR3 with reference TRBV19 and TRBJ1-5 gives the whole variable domain DGGITQSPKYLFRKEGQNVTLSCEQNLNHDAMYWYRQDPGQGLRLIYYSQIVNDFQKGDIAEGYSVSREKKESFPLTVTSAQKNPTAFYLCASSSDSVRNQPQHFGDGTRLSIL.

This clone was counted a single time. CDR3 sequence (DNA): TGTGCCAGCAGTCCCGACGGTCGGGGAGCTTTCTTT. Translated, it gives CASSPDGRGAFF. V is TRBV12-3 or TRBV12-4 and J is TRBJ1-1; no reliable D call. The CDR3 is 12 amino acids. The V and J ends lost 5 bases and 10 bases respectively, with 14 bases between them.

V gene TRBV4-1 combines with J gene TRBJ2-5, with TRBD2 matching 10 bases. The ends lost 0 bases at V and 7 bases at J; junction bases unmatched: 8. In germline, CDR1 is MGHRA, CDR2 YSYEKL. CDR3 size: 16 residues. CDR3 DNA: TGCGCCAGCAGCCAAGAAATAGCGGGAGGAGGAGGGACCCAGTACTTC. This encodes CASSQEIAGGGGTQYF.

The rearrangement uses TRBV30 and TRBJ1-2; 8 bases match TRBD1. J gave up 3 bases and V 0 bases, and 3 bases lay outside the gene matches. This CDR3 is 14 amino acids long. The germline gives CDR1 GTSNPN, CDR2 SVGIG (reference sequence). In DNA form, the CDR3 reads TGTGCCTGGAGTGTACTGACAGGGGACTATGGCTACACCTTC. It yields the protein CAWSVLTGDYGYTF.

The V gene is TRBV11-2, the J gene TRBJ1-1; TRBD1 is a possible D gene (6 bases). From germline, CDR1 is SGHAT and CDR2 FQNNGV. This CDR3 contains 15 residues. V was cut by 3 bases and J by 1 base, with 12 bases left in between. The CDR3 DNA is TGTGCCAGCAGCTTCAACAGGGTGGCGAACACTGAAGCTTTCTTT. Translation: CASSFNRVANTEAFF.

The J gene is TRBJ2-7, the V gene TRBV6-5; 7 nucleotides agree with TRBD1. The germline gives CDR1 MNHEY, CDR2 SVGAGI. Trimming cost V 4 bases and J 3 bases; bases outside gene matches: 6. The CDR3 covers 14 residues. CDR3 loop: CASSSGGNFYEQYV. As DNA, the CDR3 is TGTGCCAGCAGTTCAGGGGGAAACTTCTACGAGCAGTACGTC.

The V gene is TRBV5-1, the J gene TRBJ2-1; 12 nucleotides align to TRBD2. CDR3 length equals 17 residues. Germline V gene sequence: CDR1 SGHRS, CDR2 YFSETQ. J gave up 1 base and V 2 bases, and 4 bases lay outside the gene matches. CDR3 nucleotide sequence: TGCGCCAGCAGCTTCCCCGGGACTAGCGGGTCCTACAATGAGCAGTTCTTC. Its translation is CASSFPGTSGSYNEQFF.

This chain uses TRBV7-8 with TRBJ1-2; D gene ambiguous. The germline gives CDR1 SGHVS, CDR2 FQNEAQ. This CDR3 contains 12 residues. Trimming took off 8 bases at V and 8 bases at J, with 15 bases between the two ends. The CDR3 sequence is CASRLKGGGYTF. CDR3 sequence (DNA): TGTGCCAGCCGCCTTAAGGGAGGCGGCTACACCTTC.

The chain employs TRBV4-1 and TRBJ1-6; perhaps TRBD1 as D (6 bases). The CDR3 contains 15 residues. With 4 bases removed from V and 7 bases from J, the gap between germline ends came to 14 bases. Per germline, CDR1 MGHRA and CDR2 YSYEKL. The CDR3 spells CASSLLQGDNSPLHF. CDR3 nucleotide sequence: TGCGCCAGCAGCCTTTTACAGGGTGACAATTCACCCCTCCACTTT.

The V gene is TRBV10-1, the J gene TRBJ1-6; 9 nucleotides align to TRBD1. The CDR3 is made up of 14 amino acids. Germline values: CDR1 WNHNN, CDR2 SYGVQD (reference sequence). Trimming took 8 bases from V and 6 from J; bases not matched to a gene: 5. The DNA of the CDR3 is TGCGCCAGCGCTAAGGACAGGGGTAATTCACCCCTCCACTTT. Translation: CASAKDRGNSPLHF.

There are a few counts of this clone. V and J are TRBV28 and TRBJ2-5; D is undetermined. V lost 3 bases to trimming and J lost 3 bases, with 5 bases between them. Germline values: CDR1 MDHEN, CDR2 SYDVKM. This CDR3 region has 12 residues. The CDR3: CASSFRKETQYF. Written as DNA, the CDR3 is TGTGCCAGCAGTTTCCGTAAAGAGACCCAGTACTTC.

The chain combines TRBV6-5 with TRBJ1-2; 11 nucleotides agree with TRBD1. Looked up from germline, CDR1 is MNHEY and CDR2 is SVGAGI. CDR3 length: 15 residues. With V trimmed by 4 bases and J by 5 bases, 6 bases remained unmatched. CDR3 residues: CASSSGGTGGYGYTF. In nucleotides, the CDR3 is TGTGCCAGCAGTTCAGGCGGGACAGGGGGATATGGCTACACCTTC.

The V call is TRBV19, the J call TRBJ1-1; 9 nucleotides agree with TRBD1. CDR1 LNHDA and CDR2 SQIVND come from the germline V gene (reference sequence). The CDR3 runs 14 residues. V shed 5 bases and J 4 bases; nucleotides not matched to a gene: 5. The CDR3 DNA follows: TGTGCCAGTAGTTTCACAGGGGGCAGCACTGAAGCTTTCTTT. It is translated as CASSFTGGSTEAFF.

On this clone: Its ends do not fully match the called genes, so a read error is possible. This CDR3 is CAGSGRGTDTQYF. The DNA of the CDR3 is TGCGCTGGAAGCGGGAGAGGGACAGATACGCAGTATTTT. V is TRBV10-3 and J is TRBJ2-3; 8 bases match TRBD2. The CDR3 is made up of 13 amino acids. Per the germline V gene, CDR1 is ENHRY and CDR2 is SYGVKD.

The chain joins TRBV10-3 to TRBJ2-5; D is uncertain. CDR1 ENHRY and CDR2 SYGVKD come from the germline V gene. The CDR3 covers 11 residues. Trimming removed 6 bases from V and 2 bases from J, with 4 bases in between. The CDR3 reads CAIRAQETQYF. The CDR3 nucleotides read TGTGCCATCAGGGCTCAAGAGACCCAGTACTTC.

The chain combines TRBV7-6 with TRBJ1-5; unclear D gene. In germline, CDR1 is SGHVS, CDR2 FNYEAQ. This CDR3 region has 13 residues. Trimming pared 5 bases from V and 6 bases from J, leaving 11 bases between. The CDR3 spells CASSPSSSQPQHF. DNA of the CDR3: TGTGCCAGCAGCCCTTCTTCCAGTCAGCCCCAGCATTTT. Full variable domain (missing parts from reference TRBV7-6 and TRBJ1-5): GAGVSQSPRYKVTKRGQDVALRCDPISGHVSLYWYRQALGQGPEFLTYFNYEAQQDKSGLPNDRFSAERPEGSISTLTIQRTEQRDSAMYRCASSPSSSQPQHFGDGTRLSIL.

V usage is TRBV7-2 and J usage is TRBJ2-5; 10 nucleotides align to TRBD1. With 2 bases clipped from V and 5 bases from J, the junction kept 5 bases outside the gene matches. The CDR3 runs 15 residues. The germline V gene has CDR1 SGHTA and CDR2 FQGNSA. The CDR3 sequence is CASSLLQGQGETQYF. CDR3 nucleotide sequence: TGTGCCAGCAGCTTACTCCAGGGACAGGGGGAGACCCAGTACTTC. Complete variable domain (other parts from reference TRBV7-2 and TRBJ2-5): GAGVSQSPSNKVTEKGKDVELRCDPISGHTALYWYRQSLGQGLEFLIYFQGNSAPDKSGLPSDRFSAERTGGSVSTLTIQRTQQEDSAVYLCASSLLQGQGETQYFGPGTRLLVL.

The CDR3 sequence is CASGYPSPRTQHF. CDR3 DNA sequence: TGTGCTAGTGGTTACCCCTCTCCCAGGACCCAGCATTTT. This chain connects TRBV12-5 to TRBJ1-5; D is unclear. The CDR3 contains 13 residues. The germline V gene encodes CDR1 LGHNT and CDR2 FRNRAP. Trimming shortened V by 4 bases and J by 11 bases, and 15 bases separated the two germline ends.

The chain combines TRBV28 with TRBJ2-7; 10 bases agree with TRBD2. The CDR3 runs 15 residues. J lost 1 base, V lost 6 bases, and 6 bases had no gene match. Looked up from germline, CDR1 is MDHEN and CDR2 is SYDVKM. CDR3 region: CASSPTSGASYEQYV. CDR3 bases: TGTGCCAGCAGCCCCACTAGCGGGGCATCCTACGAGCAGTACGTC.

This clone came up once. The V and J genes are TRBV5-1 and TRBJ1-1, with D possibly TRBD1 on 6 matching bases. The CDR3 consists of 15 residues. The germline V gene encodes CDR1 SGHRS and CDR2 YFSETQ. Trimming took 4 bases from V and 0 from J, leaving 13 bases between them. CDR3 loop: CASSTTGQLNTEAFF. CDR3 sequence (DNA): TGCGCCAGCAGCACGACAGGACAGCTGAACACTGAAGCTTTCTTT.

The chain recombines TRBV3-1 (or the pseudogene TRBV3-2) with TRBJ1-1; 7 nucleotides align to TRBD1. Germline CDR1 reads LGHDT; CDR2 reads YNNKEL (reference sequence). This CDR3 is 19 amino acids long. With 0 bases clipped from V and 1 base from J, the junction kept 14 bases outside the gene matches. The CDR3 DNA sequence: TGTGCCAGCAGCCAAGACAGTCCTGGGACAGTGACATCGAACACTGAAGCTTTCTTT. Residues: CASSQDSPGTVTSNTEAFF.